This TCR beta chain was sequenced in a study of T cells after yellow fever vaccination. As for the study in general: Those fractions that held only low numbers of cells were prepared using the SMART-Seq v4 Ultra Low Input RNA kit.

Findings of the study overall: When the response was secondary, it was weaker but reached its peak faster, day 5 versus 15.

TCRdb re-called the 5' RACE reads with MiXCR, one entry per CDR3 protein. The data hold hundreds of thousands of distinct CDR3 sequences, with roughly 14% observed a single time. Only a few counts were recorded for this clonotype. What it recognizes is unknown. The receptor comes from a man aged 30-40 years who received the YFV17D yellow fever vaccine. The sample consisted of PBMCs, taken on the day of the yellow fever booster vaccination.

CDR3 sequence reads: CASSFIGLAPNEQYF. As DNA, the CDR3 is TGTGCCAGCAGCTTTATTGGACTAGCTCCCAACGAGCAGTACTTC. The chain recombines TRBV7-2 with TRBJ2-7; 8 nucleotides line up with TRBD2. This CDR3 is built from 15 residues. Per germline, CDR1 SGHTA and CDR2 FQGNSA. Trimming removed 3 bases from V and 5 bases from J; junction bases left unmatched: 9. Full variable domain (missing parts from reference TRBV7-2 and TRBJ2-7): GAGVSQSPSNKVTEKGKDVELRCDPISGHTALYWYRQSLGQGLEFLIYFQGNSAPDKSGLPSDRFSAERTGGSVSTLTIQRTQQEDSAVYLCASSFIGLAPNEQYFGPGTRLTVT.